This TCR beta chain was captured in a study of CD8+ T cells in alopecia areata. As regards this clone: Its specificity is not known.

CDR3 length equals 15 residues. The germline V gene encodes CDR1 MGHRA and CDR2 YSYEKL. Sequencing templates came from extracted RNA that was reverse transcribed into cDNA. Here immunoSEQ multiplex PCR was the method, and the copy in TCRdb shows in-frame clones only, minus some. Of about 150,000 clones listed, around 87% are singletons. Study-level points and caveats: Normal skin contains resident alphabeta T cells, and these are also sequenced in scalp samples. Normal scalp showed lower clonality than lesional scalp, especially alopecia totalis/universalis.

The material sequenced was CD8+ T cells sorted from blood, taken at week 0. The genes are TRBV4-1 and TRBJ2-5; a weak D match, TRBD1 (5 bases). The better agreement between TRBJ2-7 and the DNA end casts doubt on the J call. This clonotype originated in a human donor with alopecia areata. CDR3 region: CASSQEAGRHYEQYF. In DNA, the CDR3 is TGCGCCAGCAGCCAAGAAGCAGGGCGACACTACGAGCAGTACTTC.